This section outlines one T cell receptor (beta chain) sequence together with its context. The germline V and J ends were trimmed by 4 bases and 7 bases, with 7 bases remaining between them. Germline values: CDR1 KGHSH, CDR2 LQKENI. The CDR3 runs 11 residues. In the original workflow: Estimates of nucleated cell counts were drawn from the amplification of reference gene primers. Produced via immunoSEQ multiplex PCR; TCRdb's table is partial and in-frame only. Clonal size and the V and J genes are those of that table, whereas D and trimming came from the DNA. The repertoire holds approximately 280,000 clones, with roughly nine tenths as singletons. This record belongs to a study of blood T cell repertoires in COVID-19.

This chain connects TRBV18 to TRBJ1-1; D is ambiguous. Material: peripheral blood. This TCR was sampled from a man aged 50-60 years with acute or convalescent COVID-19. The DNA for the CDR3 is TGTGCCAGCTCACAACAGTTTGAAGCTTTCTTT. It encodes CASSQQFEAFF.